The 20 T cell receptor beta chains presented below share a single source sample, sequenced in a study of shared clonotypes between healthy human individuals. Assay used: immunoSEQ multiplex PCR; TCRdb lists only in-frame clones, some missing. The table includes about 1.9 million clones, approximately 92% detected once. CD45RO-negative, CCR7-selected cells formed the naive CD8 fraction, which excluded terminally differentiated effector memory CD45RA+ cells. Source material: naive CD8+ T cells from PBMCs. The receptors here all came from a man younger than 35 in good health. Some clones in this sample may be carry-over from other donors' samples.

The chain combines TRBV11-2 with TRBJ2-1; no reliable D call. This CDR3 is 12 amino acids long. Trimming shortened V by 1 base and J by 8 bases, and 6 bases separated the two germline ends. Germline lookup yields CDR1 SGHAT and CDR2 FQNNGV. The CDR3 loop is CASSLVGYEQFF. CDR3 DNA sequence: TGTGCCAGCAGCTTAGTAGGGTATGAGCAGTTCTTC.

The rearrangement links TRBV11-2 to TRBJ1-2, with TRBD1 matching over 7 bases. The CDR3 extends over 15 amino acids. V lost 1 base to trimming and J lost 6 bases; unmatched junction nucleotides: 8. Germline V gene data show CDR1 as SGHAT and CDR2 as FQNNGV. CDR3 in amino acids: CASSLGPGTVDGYTF. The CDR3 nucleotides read TGTGCCAGCAGCTTAGGTCCCGGGACAGTTGATGGCTACACCTTC.

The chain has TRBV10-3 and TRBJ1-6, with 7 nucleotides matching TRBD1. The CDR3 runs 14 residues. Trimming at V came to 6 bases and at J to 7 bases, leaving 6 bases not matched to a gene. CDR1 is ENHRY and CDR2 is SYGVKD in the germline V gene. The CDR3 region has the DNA TGTGCCATCAGGAGGACAGGTGAAAATTCACCCCTCCACTTT. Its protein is CAIRRTGENSPLHF.

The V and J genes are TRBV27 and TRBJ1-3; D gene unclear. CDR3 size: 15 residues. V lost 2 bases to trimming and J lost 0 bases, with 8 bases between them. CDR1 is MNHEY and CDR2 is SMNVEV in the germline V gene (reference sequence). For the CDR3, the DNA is TGTGCCAGCAGTTTAGATGGCAACTCTGGAAACACCATATATTTT. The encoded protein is CASSLDGNSGNTIYF.

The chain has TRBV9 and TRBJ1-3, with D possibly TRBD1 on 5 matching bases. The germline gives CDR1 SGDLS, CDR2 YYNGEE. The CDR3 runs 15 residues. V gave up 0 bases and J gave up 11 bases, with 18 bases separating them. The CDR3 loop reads CASSVGGDASYAIYF. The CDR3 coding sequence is TGTGCCAGCAGCGTAGGAGGGGACGCCTCGTATGCCATATATTTT. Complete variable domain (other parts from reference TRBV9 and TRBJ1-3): DSGVTQTPKHLITATGQRVTLRCSPRSGDLSVYWYQQSLDQGLQFLIQYYNGEERAKGNILERFSAQQFPDLHSELNLSSLELGDSALYFCASSVGGDASYAIYFGEGSWLTVV.

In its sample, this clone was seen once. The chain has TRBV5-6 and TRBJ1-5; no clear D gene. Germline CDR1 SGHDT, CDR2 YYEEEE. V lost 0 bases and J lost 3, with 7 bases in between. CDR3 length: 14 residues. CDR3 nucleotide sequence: TGTGCCAGCAGCTTGGGGGCCTTCAATCAGCCCCAGCATTTT. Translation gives CASSLGAFNQPQHF.

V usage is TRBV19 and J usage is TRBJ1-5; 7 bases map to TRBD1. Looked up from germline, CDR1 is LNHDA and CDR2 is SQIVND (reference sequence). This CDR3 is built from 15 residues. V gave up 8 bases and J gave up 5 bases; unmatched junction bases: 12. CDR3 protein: CASGRRGLRYQPQHF. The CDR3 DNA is TGTGCCAGTGGGCGAAGGGGGCTGAGGTATCAGCCCCAGCATTTT.

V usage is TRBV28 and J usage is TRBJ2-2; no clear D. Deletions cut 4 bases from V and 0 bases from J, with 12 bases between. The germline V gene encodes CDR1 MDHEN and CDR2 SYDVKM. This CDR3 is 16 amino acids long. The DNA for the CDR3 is TGTGCCAGCAGTTCTCATAGGTACACGAACACCGGGGAGCTGTTTTTT. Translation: CASSSHRYTNTGELFF.

CDR3 DNA sequence: TGTGCCAGCAGTTTATCACGACAGTACAATGAGCAGTTCTTC. It translates to CASSLSRQYNEQFF. This rearrangement joins TRBV27 to TRBJ2-1; the D gene is possibly TRBD1 (5 bases). The germline V gene encodes CDR1 MNHEY and CDR2 SMNVEV (reference sequence). The CDR3 runs to 14 residues. V lost 0 bases and J lost 4, with 7 bases in between.

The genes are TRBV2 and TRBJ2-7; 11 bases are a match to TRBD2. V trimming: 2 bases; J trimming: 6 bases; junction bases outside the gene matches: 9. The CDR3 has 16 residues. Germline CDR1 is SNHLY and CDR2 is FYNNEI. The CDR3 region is CASSEKGLAGGREQYF. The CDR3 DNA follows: TGTGCCAGCAGTGAAAAGGGGTTAGCGGGAGGGCGCGAGCAGTACTTC.

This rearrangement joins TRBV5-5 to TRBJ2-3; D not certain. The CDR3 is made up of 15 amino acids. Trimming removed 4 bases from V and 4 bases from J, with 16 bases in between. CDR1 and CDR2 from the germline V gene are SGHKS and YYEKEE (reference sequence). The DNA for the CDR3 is TGTGCCAGCAGCGTGGGGTTCCTTCCCCCAGATACGCAGTATTTT. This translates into CASSVGFLPPDTQYF.

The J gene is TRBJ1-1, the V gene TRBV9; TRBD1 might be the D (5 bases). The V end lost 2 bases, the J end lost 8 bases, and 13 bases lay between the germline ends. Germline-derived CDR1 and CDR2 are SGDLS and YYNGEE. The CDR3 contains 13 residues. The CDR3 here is CASSVGDSGEAFF. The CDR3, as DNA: TGTGCCAGCAGCGTGGGGGACTCAGGGGAAGCTTTCTTT. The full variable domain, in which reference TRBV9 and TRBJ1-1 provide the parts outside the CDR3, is DSGVTQTPKHLITATGQRVTLRCSPRSGDLSVYWYQQSLDQGLQFLIQYYNGEERAKGNILERFSAQQFPDLHSELNLSSLELGDSALYFCASSVGDSGEAFFGQGTRLTVV.

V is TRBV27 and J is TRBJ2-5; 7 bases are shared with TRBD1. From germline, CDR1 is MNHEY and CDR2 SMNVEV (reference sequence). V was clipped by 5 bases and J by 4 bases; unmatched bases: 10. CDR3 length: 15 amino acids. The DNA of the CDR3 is TGTGCCAGCAGTAGCTTAGGACAGGCCGGAGAGACCCAGTACTTC. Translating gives CASSSLGQAGETQYF.

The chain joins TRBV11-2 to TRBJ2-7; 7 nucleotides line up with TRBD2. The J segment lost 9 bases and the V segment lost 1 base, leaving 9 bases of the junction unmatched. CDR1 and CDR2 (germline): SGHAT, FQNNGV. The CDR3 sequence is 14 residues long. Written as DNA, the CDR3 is TGTGCCAGCAGCTTAGGCAGAGGGACTACGGGGCAGTACTTC. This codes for CASSLGRGTTGQYF.

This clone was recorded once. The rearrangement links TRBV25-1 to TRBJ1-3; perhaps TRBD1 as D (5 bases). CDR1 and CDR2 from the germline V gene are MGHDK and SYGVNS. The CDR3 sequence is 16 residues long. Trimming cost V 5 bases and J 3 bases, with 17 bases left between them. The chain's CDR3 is CASSRHRDGGGNTIYF. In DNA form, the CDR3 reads TGTGCCAGCAGTCGACACCGGGACGGGGGTGGAAACACCATATATTTT.

This CDR3 is CASNDRGYGYTF. CDR3 sequence (DNA): TGTGCCAGCAATGACAGGGGCTATGGCTACACCTTC. The chain joins TRBV28 to TRBJ1-2, with TRBD1 identical over 8 bases. V shed 7 bases, J shed 4 bases, and the junction held 2 bases outside the gene matches. The CDR3 sequence is 12 residues long. Germline CDR1 MDHEN, CDR2 SYDVKM.

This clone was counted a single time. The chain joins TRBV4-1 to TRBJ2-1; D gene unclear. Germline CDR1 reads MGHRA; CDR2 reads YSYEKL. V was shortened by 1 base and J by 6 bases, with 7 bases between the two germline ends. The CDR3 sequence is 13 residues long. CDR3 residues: CASSQGAPNEQFF. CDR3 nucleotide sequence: TGCGCCAGCAGCCAAGGGGCACCCAATGAGCAGTTCTTC.

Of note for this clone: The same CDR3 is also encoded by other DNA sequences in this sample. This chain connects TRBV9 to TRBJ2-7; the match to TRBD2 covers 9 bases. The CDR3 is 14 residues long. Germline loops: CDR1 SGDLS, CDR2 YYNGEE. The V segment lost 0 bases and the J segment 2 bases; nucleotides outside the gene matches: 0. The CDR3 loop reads CASSVGLAAYEQYF. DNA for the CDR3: TGTGCCAGCAGCGTAGGACTAGCGGCCTACGAGCAGTACTTC.

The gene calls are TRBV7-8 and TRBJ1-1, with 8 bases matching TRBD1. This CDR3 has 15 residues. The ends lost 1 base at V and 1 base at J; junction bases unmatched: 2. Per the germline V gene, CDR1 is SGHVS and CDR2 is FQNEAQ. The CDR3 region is CASSLDRGWNTEAFF. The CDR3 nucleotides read TGTGCCAGCAGCTTAGACAGGGGGTGGAACACTGAAGCTTTCTTT.

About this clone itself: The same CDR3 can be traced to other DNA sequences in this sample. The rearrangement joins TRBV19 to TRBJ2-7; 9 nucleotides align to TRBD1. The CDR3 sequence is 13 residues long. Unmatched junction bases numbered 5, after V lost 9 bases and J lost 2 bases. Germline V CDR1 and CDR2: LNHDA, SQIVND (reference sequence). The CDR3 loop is CASSRDRAYEQYF. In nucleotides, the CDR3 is TGTGCCAGCTCCCGGGACAGGGCCTACGAGCAGTACTTC.